The T cell receptor (beta chain) under discussion was sequenced for a study of blood T cells in healthy people across ages. The overall study: For every two T cells, template switching captured about one barcoded beta molecule. Regarding the study as a whole: Long-lived donors exceeded aged donors in naive CD4+ cells and diversity.

Researchers collected about 10 milliliters of peripheral blood from every single donor. Every sample yielded at least 6.5 million isolated PBMCs. A second about 6 to 12 cycle PCR used barcoded and J-beta primers. One entry per CDR3 protein results from TCRdb running MiXCR on the 5' RACE reads. The table includes more than 800,000 distinct CDR3 sequences, 45% detected once. This clonotype came up once. The antigen is not known. This TCR came from a woman aged 55-75 years in good health. Sequenced: blood.

The CDR3: CASSEGDGTGELFF. The DNA of the CDR3 is TGTGCCAGTAGTGAGGGGGATGGCACCGGGGAGCTGTTTTTT. The genes are TRBV19 and TRBJ2-2; D is possibly TRBD1 (6 bases). The CDR3 spans 14 residues. Looked up from germline, CDR1 is LNHDA and CDR2 is SQIVND (reference sequence). V lost 5 bases to trimming and J lost 4 bases, with 11 bases between them.